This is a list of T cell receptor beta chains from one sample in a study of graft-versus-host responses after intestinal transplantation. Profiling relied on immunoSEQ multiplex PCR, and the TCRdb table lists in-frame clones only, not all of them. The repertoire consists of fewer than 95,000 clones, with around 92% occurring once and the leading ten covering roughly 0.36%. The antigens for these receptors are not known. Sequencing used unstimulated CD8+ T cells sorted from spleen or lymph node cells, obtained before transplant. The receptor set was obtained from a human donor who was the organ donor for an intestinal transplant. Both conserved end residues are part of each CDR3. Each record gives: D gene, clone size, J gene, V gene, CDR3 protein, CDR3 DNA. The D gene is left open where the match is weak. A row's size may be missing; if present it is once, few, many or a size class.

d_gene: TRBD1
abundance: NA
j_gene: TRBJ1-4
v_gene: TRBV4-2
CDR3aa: CASSPWDRGNEKLFF
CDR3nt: TGTGCCAGCAGCCCGTGGGACAGGGGTAATGAAAAACTGTTTTTT

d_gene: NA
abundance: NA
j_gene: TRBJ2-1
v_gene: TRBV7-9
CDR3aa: CASSLGGRSEQFF
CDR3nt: TGTGCCAGCAGCTTAGGGGGGCGTAGTGAGCAGTTCTTC

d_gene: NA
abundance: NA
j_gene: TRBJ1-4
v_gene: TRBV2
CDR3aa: CASSETQSTNEKLFF
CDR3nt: TGTGCCAGCAGTGAAACCCAGTCAACTAATGAAAAACTGTTTTTT

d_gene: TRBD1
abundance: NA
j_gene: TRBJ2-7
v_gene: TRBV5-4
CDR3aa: CASSQLRDSHDEQYF
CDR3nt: TGCGCCAGCAGCCAACTCCGGGACAGTCATGACGAGCAGTACTTC

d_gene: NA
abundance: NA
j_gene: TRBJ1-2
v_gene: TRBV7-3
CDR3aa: CASSLTGGKGGYTF
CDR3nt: TGTGCCAGCAGCTTAACGGGGGGGAAGGGTGGCTACACCTTC

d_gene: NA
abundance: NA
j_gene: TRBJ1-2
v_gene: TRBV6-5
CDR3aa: CASRTLRDIYGYTF
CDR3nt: TGTGCCAGCCGAACTCTCCGGGACATCTATGGCTACACCTTC

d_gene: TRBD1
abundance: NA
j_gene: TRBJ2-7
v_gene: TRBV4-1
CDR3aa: CASSQWDSPYEQYF
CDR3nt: TGCGCCAGCAGCCAATGGGACAGCCCCTACGAGCAGTACTTC

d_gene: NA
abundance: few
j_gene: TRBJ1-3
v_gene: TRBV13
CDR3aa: CASSLGSGPTIYF
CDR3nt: TGTGCCAGCAGCTTAGGGTCAGGGCCAACCATATATTTT

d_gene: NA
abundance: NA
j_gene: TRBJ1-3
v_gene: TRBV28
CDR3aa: CASSFDSGHTIYF
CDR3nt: TGTGCCAGCAGTTTCGACAGTGGACACACCATATATTTT

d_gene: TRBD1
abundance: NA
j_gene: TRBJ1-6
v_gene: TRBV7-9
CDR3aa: CASSLMAGGSYNSPLHF
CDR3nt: TGTGCCAGCAGCTTAATGGCAGGGGGCTCCTATAATTCACCCCTCCACTTT

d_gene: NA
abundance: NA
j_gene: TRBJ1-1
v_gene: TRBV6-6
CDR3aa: CASSYSGGTEAFF
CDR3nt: TGTGCCAGCAGTTACAGCGGGGGCACTGAAGCTTTCTTT

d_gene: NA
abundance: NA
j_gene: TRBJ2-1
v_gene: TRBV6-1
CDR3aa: CASSAKGFYNEQFF
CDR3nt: TGTGCCAGCAGTGCCAAGGGGTTCTACAATGAGCAGTTCTTC

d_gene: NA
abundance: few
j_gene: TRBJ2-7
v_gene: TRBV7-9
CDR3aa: CASSHPGDSYEQYF
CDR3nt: TGTGCCAGCAGTCACCCAGGCGACTCCTACGAGCAGTACTTC

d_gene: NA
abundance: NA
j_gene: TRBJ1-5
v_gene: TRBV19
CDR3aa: CASSIDWGLNQPQHF
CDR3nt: TGTGCCAGTAGTATAGATTGGGGCCTCAATCAGCCCCAGCATTTT

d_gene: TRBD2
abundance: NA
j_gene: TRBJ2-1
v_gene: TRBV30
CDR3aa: CAWRTSGYNEQFF
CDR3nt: TGTGCCTGGAGGACTAGCGGCTACAATGAGCAGTTCTTC

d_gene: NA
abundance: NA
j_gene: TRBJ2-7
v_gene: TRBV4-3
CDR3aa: CASSITGPTYSYEQYF
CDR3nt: TGCGCCTCCTCCATTACAGGGCCCACCTACTCCTACGAGCAGTACTTC

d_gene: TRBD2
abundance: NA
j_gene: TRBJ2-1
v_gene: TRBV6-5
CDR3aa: CASRGLAGINEQFF
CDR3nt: TGTGCCAGCAGGGGACTAGCGGGGATCAATGAGCAGTTCTTC

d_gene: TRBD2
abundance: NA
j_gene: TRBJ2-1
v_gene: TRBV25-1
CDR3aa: CASRGLAGAEDYNEQFF
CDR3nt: TGTGCCAGCAGAGGACTAGCGGGGGCAGAAGATTACAATGAGCAGTTCTTC

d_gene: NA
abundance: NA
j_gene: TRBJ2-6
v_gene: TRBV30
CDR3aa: CAWSVPGLGNVLTF
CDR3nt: TGTGCCTGGAGTGTACCGGGGTTGGGCAACGTCCTGACTTTC

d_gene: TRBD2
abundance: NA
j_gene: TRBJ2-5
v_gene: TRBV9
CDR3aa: CASSGSGGVETQYF
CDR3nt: TGTGCCAGCAGCGGTAGCGGGGGAGTGGAGACCCAGTACTTC

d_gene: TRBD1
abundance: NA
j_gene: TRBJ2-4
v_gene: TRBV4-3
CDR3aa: CASSQDQQGGDIQYF
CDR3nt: TGCGCCAGCAGCCAAGACCAACAGGGGGGTGACATTCAGTACTTC

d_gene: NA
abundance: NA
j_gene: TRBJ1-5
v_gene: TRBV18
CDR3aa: CASSPHPQDYQPQHF
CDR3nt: TGTGCCAGCTCACCTCACCCTCAAGACTATCAGCCCCAGCATTTT

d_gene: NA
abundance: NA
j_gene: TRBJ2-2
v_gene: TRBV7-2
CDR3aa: CASSLGGRTGELFF
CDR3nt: TGTGCCAGCAGCTTAGGGGGGCGGACGGGGGAGCTGTTTTTT

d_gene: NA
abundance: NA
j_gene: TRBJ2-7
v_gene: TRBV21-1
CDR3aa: CASSTDREFSYEQYF
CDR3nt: TGTGCCAGCAGTACAGACAGGGAGTTCTCCTACGAGCAGTACTTC

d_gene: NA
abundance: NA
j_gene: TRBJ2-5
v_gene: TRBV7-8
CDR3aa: CASSLGLREETQYF
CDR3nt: TGTGCCAGCAGCCTTGGACTCCGTGAAGAGACCCAGTACTTC

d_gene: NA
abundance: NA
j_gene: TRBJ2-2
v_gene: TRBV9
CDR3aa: CASSGGDTGELFF
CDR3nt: TGTGCCAGCAGCGGGGGGGACACCGGGGAGCTGTTTTTT

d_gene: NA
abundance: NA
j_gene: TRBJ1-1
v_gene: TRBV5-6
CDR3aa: CASSDPGVTEAFF
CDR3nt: TGTGCCAGCAGCGATCCAGGGGTTACTGAAGCTTTCTTT

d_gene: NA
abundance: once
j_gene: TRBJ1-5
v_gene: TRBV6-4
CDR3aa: CASSGRGKSNQPQHF
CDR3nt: TGTGCCAGCAGTGGGCGGGGGAAAAGCAATCAGCCCCAGCATTTT

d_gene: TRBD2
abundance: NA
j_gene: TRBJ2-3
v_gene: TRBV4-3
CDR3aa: CASSQERGGIYTQYF
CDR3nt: TGCGCCAGCAGCCAAGAACGGGGGGGCATATATACGCAGTATTTT

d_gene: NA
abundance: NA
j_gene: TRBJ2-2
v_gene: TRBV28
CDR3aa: CASGPGAGELFF
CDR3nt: TGTGCCAGCGGCCCCGGGGCCGGGGAGCTGTTTTTT

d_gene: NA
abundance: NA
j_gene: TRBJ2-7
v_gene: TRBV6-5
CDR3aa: CASSYLSSYEQYF
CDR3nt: TGTGCCAGCAGTTATCTAAGCTCCTACGAGCAGTACTTC

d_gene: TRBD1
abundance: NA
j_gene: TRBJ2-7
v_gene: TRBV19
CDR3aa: CASSARTGLGYEQYF
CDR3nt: TGTGCCAGTAGTGCCCGGACAGGTCTGGGGTACGAGCAGTACTTC

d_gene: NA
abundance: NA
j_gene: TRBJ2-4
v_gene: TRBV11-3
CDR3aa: CASSLSTAIVAKNIQYF
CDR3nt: TGTGCCAGCAGCTTAAGCACTGCAATAGTAGCCAAAAACATTCAGTACTTC

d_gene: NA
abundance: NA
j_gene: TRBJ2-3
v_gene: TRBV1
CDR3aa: CTSSQDLAGGTDTQYF
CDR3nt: TGCACCAGCAGCCAAGATCTAGCGGGGGGCACAGATACGCAGTATTTT

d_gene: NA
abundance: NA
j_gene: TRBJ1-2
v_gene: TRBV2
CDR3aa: CASRGGGYTF
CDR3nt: TGTGCCAGCAGGGGGGGTGGCTACACCTTC

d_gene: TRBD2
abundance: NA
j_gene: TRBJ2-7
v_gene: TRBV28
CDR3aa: CASRDSGGAGLEQYF
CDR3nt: TGTGCCAGCAGAGACTCCGGGGGGGCAGGTCTCGAGCAGTACTTC

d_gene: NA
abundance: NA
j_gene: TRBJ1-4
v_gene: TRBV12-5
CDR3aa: CASGLGPTNEKLFF
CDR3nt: TGTGCTAGTGGCCTCGGTCCAACTAATGAAAAACTGTTTTTT

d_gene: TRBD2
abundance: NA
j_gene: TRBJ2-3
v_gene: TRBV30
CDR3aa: CAWRSPGTISTDTQYF
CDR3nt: TGTGCCTGGAGATCGCCGGGGACTATAAGCACAGATACGCAGTATTTT

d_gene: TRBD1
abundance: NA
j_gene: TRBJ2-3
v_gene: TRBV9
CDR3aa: CASSVGTGRSTDTQYF
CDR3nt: TGTGCCAGCAGCGTCGGGACAGGCCGTAGCACAGATACGCAGTATTTT

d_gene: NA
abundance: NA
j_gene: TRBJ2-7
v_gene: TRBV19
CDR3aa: CASSITTVSPYEQYF
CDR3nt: TGTGCCAGTAGTATAACGACAGTGAGCCCCTACGAGCAGTACTTC

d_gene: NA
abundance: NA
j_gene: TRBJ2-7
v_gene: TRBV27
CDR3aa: CASSSSGISYEQYF
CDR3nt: TGTGCCAGCAGTTCATCCGGGATATCCTACGAGCAGTACTTC

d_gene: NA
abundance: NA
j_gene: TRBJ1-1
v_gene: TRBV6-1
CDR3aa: CASSVLTGEGNTEAFF
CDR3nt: TGTGCCAGCAGTGTATTGACAGGTGAGGGGAACACTGAAGCTTTCTTT